This T cell receptor beta chain was sequenced in a study of cytomegalovirus exposure and HLA in healthy donors. About the study: A previous analysis identified more than 100 million unique TCR beta sequences derived from roughly 180 million T cells. Broader study findings: Reports described diagnosis of cytomegalovirus status by the classifier as highly specific and sensitive.

The CDR3 has 15 residues. Germline CDR1 is MGHRA and CDR2 is YSYEKL. Trimming cost V 2 bases and J 4 bases; bases outside gene matches: 7. Amplification used 60 Vbeta primers and 13 Jbeta primers. In the authors' workflow: In a later analysis, the count reached 80 million or so unique TCR beta chains, with about 10 million shared. Libraries were prepared by immunoSEQ multiplex PCR; TCRdb keeps only in-frame clonotypes and omits some of them. The V and J calls and clone size were taken over from that table, and D and trimming were inferred from the DNA. The data show about 150,000 clones, roughly 80% seen once. About this clone: Its antigen is as yet unknown.

Sequenced input: PBMCs. This sequence joins TRBV4-1 and TRBJ2-7, with 8 bases fitting TRBD1. The receptor was derived from a young man in good health and CMV-seropositive. CDR3 bases: TGCGCCAGCAGCCAACCCGACAGGGGAGAATACGAGCAGTACTTC. Residues: CASSQPDRGEYEQYF.